Below are 17 T cell receptor beta chains sequenced from a single sample in a study of early T cells in non-severe SARS-CoV-2 infection. TCRdb fed the 5' RACE reads into MiXCR, producing one record per CDR3 protein. Of 20,000 to 30,000 distinct CDR3 sequences in the sample, about 4.5% were seen once. Sequenced sample: whole blood. These receptors came from an adult who was a healthcare worker with PCR-confirmed SARS-CoV-2 infection or an uninfected control (not recorded which).

The genes are TRBV6-6 and TRBJ1-2; 12 nucleotides match TRBD1. Germline V gene lookup returns CDR1 MNHNY and CDR2 SVGAGI (reference sequence). The CDR3 contains 17 residues. The trim removed 4 bases at V and 5 bases at J, leaving 11 bases unmatched. Written as DNA, the CDR3 is TGTGCCAGCAGTTCGGGACAGGGGGCGTCTTTGGATTATGGCTACACCTTC. Protein sequence: CASSSGQGASLDYGYTF.

This clonotype occurred many times. This chain links TRBV6-2 or TRBV6-3 with TRBJ1-2; D might be TRBD1 (6 bases). The CDR3 loop spans 13 amino acids. Germline loops: CDR1 MNHEY, CDR2 SVGEGT. The V end was cut by 7 bases, the J end by 8 bases, with 17 bases between. CDR3: CASTPTTGLGYTF. The CDR3 DNA reads TGTGCCAGCACCCCGACGACAGGACTCGGCTACACCTTC.

This clonotype was counted at least ten times. V gene TRBV25-1 combines with J gene TRBJ1-1, with no clear D. With 0 bases removed from V and 6 bases from J, the gap between germline ends came to 8 bases. The CDR3 runs to 13 residues. Looked up from germline, CDR1 is MGHDK and CDR2 is SYGVNS. The CDR3 bases are TGTGCCAGCAGTGAATATCTGGTCGCTGAAGCTTTCTTT. Protein: CASSEYLVAEAFF. Full variable domain (missing parts from reference TRBV25-1 and TRBJ1-1): EADIYQTPRYLVIGTGKKITLECSQTMGHDKMYWYQQDPGMELHLIHYSYGVNSTEKGDLSSESTVSRIRTEHFPLTLESARPSHTSQYLCASSEYLVAEAFFGQGTRLTVV.

A few counts support this clonotype. The chain is built from TRBV7-9 and TRBJ2-7; D ambiguous. V was cut by 0 bases and J by 0 bases, with 6 bases left in between. CDR1 SEHNR and CDR2 FQNEAQ come from the germline V gene (reference sequence). This CDR3 region has 14 residues. CDR3 in DNA: TGTGCCAGCAGCTTAGCCCAGAGCTCCTACGAGCAGTACTTC. Its protein product is CASSLAQSSYEQYF.

This clonotype was detected many times. The chain is built from TRBV20-1 and TRBJ2-1; D is perhaps TRBD1 or TRBD2 (5 bases each). Germline V CDR1 and CDR2: DFQATT, SNEGSKA (reference sequence). CDR3 length equals 13 residues. V was cut by 6 bases and J by 3 bases, with 12 bases left in between. The CDR3 DNA reads as TGCAGTGCAGGGACCCGGCGCTACAATGAGCAGTTCTTC. Protein product: CSAGTRRYNEQFF.

This chain links TRBV27 with TRBJ1-1, with D unresolved. V lost 1 base and J lost 9, with 9 bases in between. Germline values: CDR1 MNHEY, CDR2 SMNVEV (reference sequence). The CDR3 length is 12 residues. The CDR3 DNA reads as TGTGCCAGCAGTTTATGGGGTGGGAAAGCTTTCTTT. Protein: CASSLWGGKAFF.

About this clonotype: An end of the junction differs from the germline gene, which may be a read error. The chain combines TRBV12-3 or TRBV12-4 with TRBJ2-5; 10 positions match TRBD1. The CDR3 is 19 amino acids. CDR3 loop: CASTLRVRDRGPLQETQYF. The DNA of the CDR3 is TGTGCCAGCACTTTAAGGGTCCGGGACAGGGGCCCCCTTCAAGAGACCCAGTACTTC.

This clonotype appeared many times. V is TRBV4-2 and J is TRBJ2-7; D unresolved. V lost 0 bases and J 3 bases, leaving 9 bases between the germline ends. This CDR3 has 14 amino acids. Germline assignment: CDR1 LGHNA and CDR2 YNFKEQ. CDR3 coding DNA: TGTGCCAGCAGCCAAGATAAGGTCAGCTACGAGCAGTACTTC. Protein product: CASSQDKVSYEQYF.

Only a few counts were recorded for this clonotype. The J gene is TRBJ2-2, the V gene TRBV20-1; 7 bases align to TRBD2. J was trimmed by 11 bases and V by 5 bases; bases with no gene match: 17. From germline, CDR1 is DFQATT and CDR2 SNEGSKA (reference sequence). CDR3 size: 15 residues. In DNA form, the CDR3 reads TGCAGTGCTCAGGAGGTGGGACTAAGGAACCGAGAGCTGTTTTTT. It yields the protein CSAQEVGLRNRELFF.

This clonotype appeared many times. The chain links TRBV28 to TRBJ1-1; D ambiguous. CDR3 length: 14 amino acids. Trimming took 6 bases from V and 0 from J, leaving 11 bases between them. Germline-derived CDR1 and CDR2 are MDHEN and SYDVKM. DNA for the CDR3: TGTGCCAGCAGACTCGACCCCATGAACACTGAAGCTTTCTTT. As protein: CASRLDPMNTEAFF.

This clonotype was found many times. The chain joins TRBV12-3 or TRBV12-4 to TRBJ2-4; D gene ambiguous. The CDR3 extends over 19 amino acids. V was clipped by 3 bases and J by 6 bases, with 27 bases between them. CDR3 coding DNA: TGTGCCAGCAGTTTTGAAAAAGTAAGCCCCCGTCAGCCCCGAAACATTCAGTACTTC. Encoded protein: CASSFEKVSPRQPRNIQYF.

In this sample, this clonotype turned up many times. The chain is built from TRBV12-3 or TRBV12-4 and TRBJ1-2; D may be TRBD1 (6 bases). This CDR3 is built from 11 residues. Trimming left V 7 bases short and J 12 bases short, with 15 bases between. The CDR3 loop is CASTNRVTHTF. In DNA, the CDR3 is TGTGCCAGCACGAACAGGGTCACCCACACCTTC.

For this clonotype: A read error may produce the germline difference seen at one junction end. V is TRBV6-2 or TRBV6-3 and J is TRBJ1-2; TRBD1 is a possible D gene (5 bases). The CDR3 has 13 residues. CDR1 and CDR2 from the germline V gene are MNHEY and SVGEGT. In DNA form, the CDR3 reads TGTACCAGCAGTTGGGACGGAAACTATGGCTACACCTTC. The encoded protein is CTSSWDGNYGYTF.

This clonotype was seen repeatedly, ten times or more. This chain joins TRBV5-8 and TRBJ2-5; 7 bases align to TRBD1. The CDR3 is 14 amino acids. Trimming cost V 2 bases and J 5 bases; bases outside gene matches: 6. Germline V gene lookup returns CDR1 SGHTS and CDR2 YDEGEE. CDR3 in DNA: TGTGCCAGCAGCTTCCTAGGACAGGCGGAGACCCAGTACTTC. Protein product: CASSFLGQAETQYF.

The sample holds many counts of this clonotype. The V gene is TRBV7-2, the J gene TRBJ2-3, with D tentatively TRBD2 (6 bases). Germline CDR1 is SGHTA and CDR2 is FQGNSA. CDR3 length equals 15 residues. V lost 3 bases and J lost 4, with 14 bases in between. CDR3 in amino acids: CASSFPGVVADTQYF. The CDR3 nucleotides read TGTGCCAGCAGCTTTCCGGGGGTGGTCGCAGATACGCAGTATTTT.

This clonotype showed up many times. The genes are TRBV6-6 and TRBJ1-1; D call uncertain. Germline CDR1 MNHNY, CDR2 SVGAGI (reference sequence). The CDR3 loop spans 13 amino acids. Deletions cut 2 bases from V and 7 bases from J, with 11 bases between. For the CDR3, the DNA is TGTGCCAGCAGTTACCCCCATGAGGGTGAAGCTTTCTTT. It yields the protein CASSYPHEGEAFF.

There are many counts of this clonotype. The chain joins TRBV7-3 to TRBJ1-6; D not certain. The CDR3 runs to 15 residues. V was trimmed by 2 bases and J by 6 bases, leaving 11 bases between them. The germline V gene has CDR1 SGHTA and CDR2 FQGTGA. In DNA, the CDR3 is TGTGCCAGCAGCTTAGGGCGTTCACCTAATTCACCCCTCCACTTT. Protein product: CASSLGRSPNSPLHF. The variable domain in full, completed from reference TRBV7-3 and TRBJ1-6, reads GAGVSQTPSNKVTEKGKYVELRCDPISGHTALYWYRQSLGQGPEFLIYFQGTGAADDSGLPNDRFFAVRPEGSVSTLKIQRTERGDSAVYLCASSLGRSPNSPLHFGNGTRLTVT.